The entry below describes one T cell receptor (beta chain). Its binding antigen is unknown. Base qualities were left out, and no much larger clone turns up one base away. The data originate from a study of T cell responses to AZD1222 COVID-19 vaccine (dated by TCRdb to about 2021). The study in broad terms: AZD1222 recipients with second doses at about 4 weeks or about 12 weeks were pooled, because spike-specific TCR depth and breadth did not differ between schedules. TCR sequencing covered approximately 230 trial participants: approximately 200 given two doses of AZD1222 and some 25 given two doses of MenACWY control vaccine. Trial participants were enrolled into age subgroups of 18-55, 56-69 and 70-plus years, which contained 148, 28 and 57 TCR-sequenced participants, respectively.

Findings and caveats that apply to the study as a whole: Conclusions about previously exposed vaccinees are limited because only five to seven AZD1222 recipients were SARS-CoV-2 seropositive at baseline. After two AZD1222 doses, both the breadth and the depth of spike-specific TCRs were significantly higher than at day 0 and than in MenACWY recipients. Participants were mostly white British, with more females than males. The authors suggested clonal diversity may have been underestimated. The whole spike protein was spanned by vaccine-associated CD4 TCRs, and dominant responses were seen in regions 160-218 and 743-854. The 56-69-year group was small, and its depth increase did not reach significance, likely because of low power. Reportedly, close to half of the unique spike-specific TCRs recognized epitopes lying outside the regions that are mutated in the B.1.351 and B.1.1.7 variants. Because no day 14 peak-response samples were available, the repertoires could be characterized only after the peak T cell response.

The CDR3 regions of human TCRbeta chains were analyzed by immunosequencing. On the authors' methods: TCRs in the repertoires were compared against a reference library of SARS-CoV-2-specific TCRs that had been generated with the MIRA antigen-specificity platform. Breadth was defined as the fraction of unique TCRs that were SARS-CoV-2-associated, and depth was defined as the fraction of total T cells that were SARS-CoV-2-associated. Using the MIRA data, every spike-specific TCR was mapped to the spike region that the TCR reacted to and assigned to either a CD4 or a CD8 class. Log10-transformed breadth and depth values were compared by one-way ANOVA with Sidak's multiple comparisons tests. TCRdb stores this immuneACCESS table with in-frame sequences only. Part of the clones is absent; in the studies checked, under half of the shortfall reflects unresolved V genes, and no reason is known for the rest. That table furnishes V, J and clone size, whereas the DNA furnished D and trimming. The sample profile shows about 120,000 clones; around nine tenths of them were found once. The ten biggest clones cover roughly 2.4% of the sample.

The junction shows trimming of 0 bases on V and 5 bases on J, plus 20 bases between the germline ends. The CDR3 runs 17 amino acids, cysteine and phenylalanine included. The sequence is cut down to CDR3 DNA, 51 bases in frame from base 1. CDR1 and CDR2 were assigned from the germline V gene as SGDLS and YYNGEE. The time point label corresponds to: baseline before first vaccination. Samples from vaccinated people were obtained from the UK trials COV001 and COV002, which included a single-blind randomized controlled phase 2/3 trial of AZD1222 (ChAdOx1 nCoV-19) in healthy adults. Trial participant PBMC samples were collected at day 0 and day 28 after the second dose for TCRbeta chain sequencing.

This receptor chain uses TRBV9 and TRBJ2-5; the D call is possibly TRBD1 or TRBD2, each sharing 5 bases. Here the sequenced sample was peripheral blood, taken on day 0 of AZD1222 vaccination. The receptor comes from an adult in good health. At the DNA level, the sequence is TGTGCCAGCAGCGTAGCGTGGGGGACGCCCGAGCGGGAGACCCAGTACTTC. Its product reads: CASSVAWGTPERETQYF.